This T cell receptor beta chain was sequenced in a study of blood T cell repertoires in COVID-19. The V end was cut by 4 bases, the J end by 3 bases, with 10 bases between. This CDR3 region has 13 residues. Germline V gene data show CDR1 as SGHNT and CDR2 as YYREEE (reference sequence). Profiling relied on immunoSEQ multiplex PCR, and the TCRdb table lists in-frame clones only, not all of them. The sample comprises some 150,000 clones, around 90% of which are singletons, and roughly 1.5% rests with the top ten. The rearrangement links TRBV5-4 to TRBJ1-2; D is possibly TRBD1 (5 bases). The sequence came from a human donor in a cohort sampled during active COVID-19. The source material was peripheral blood. In DNA form, the CDR3 reads TGTGCCAGCAGCGTCAGGGTTGACTATGGCTACACCTTC. Translated: CASSVRVDYGYTF.